This TCR beta chain is drawn from a study of blood T cells in healthy people across ages (dated by TCRdb to between 2014 and 2017). Background for the entire study: In model experiments, template switching captured roughly one uniquely barcoded TCR beta cDNA molecule for every two T cells. To track age-related changes in TCR beta repertoire diversity, the study relied on deep sequencing normalized with unique cDNA molecular identifiers. The donors were divided into four age groups: young (average roughly 17 years), middle-aged (roughly 42), aged (approximately 59) and long-lived (about 84). To avoid experimental bias, donors of different ages were spread randomly across the sequencing lanes. The study analyzed two additional independent replicas of 1 million unique cDNA reads from the same blood draw for two donors, one aged 18 to 29 and one aged 80 or older.

As encoded in the germline V gene, CDR1 is MNHEY while CDR2 is SVGAGI. The CDR3 covers 14 residues, taking in both the cysteine and the phenylalanine. Of all the DNA, just the CDR3 is kept, 42 bases in frame from base 1. Ends trimmed: V by 4 bases, J by 5 bases; bases unmatched to a gene: 1. Systemically healthy Caucasian individuals from Russia, some 36 in total and aged 6 to 90 years, were included as donors. Each donor gave roughly 9 milliliters of peripheral blood, drawn into EDTA-treated Vacutainer tubes. Ficoll-Paque density-gradient centrifugation was used to isolate PBMCs, with at least 7 million per sample. Total RNA, at least 6 micrograms per sample, was extracted from PBMCs with Trizol reagent. The percentages of naive CD45RAhigh/CD27high T cells were determined by flow cytometry on a PBMC aliquot from every donor. A few counts support this clonotype. Its target antigen remains unknown. The record has no base qualities; no much larger clone is one base away.

What the research found in general, with its limitations: Donor CMV infection status was unknown, potentially confounding age-related changes in expanded clonotypes. Compared with the aged group, the long-lived group had more naive CD4+ T cells, fewer expanded clones and increased TCR diversity, a pattern suggesting age selection. Conclusive comparison of naive and antigen-experienced compartments was prevented by the profiling of bulk unsorted PBMCs. There was a strong correlation between observed TCR beta diversity and the percentage of naive T cells measured by flow cytometry. Total diversity estimates from one million sequenced T cells were considered lower bounds and underestimates. As age increased, observed TCR beta diversity per million T cells dropped in a roughly linear way, and a significant reduction was already evident by age about 40.

The method was 5' RACE. Instrument used: Illumina HiSeq 2500. A second about 6 to 11 cycle PCR used a sample-barcoded 5' primer and a J-beta primer mix. A template-switch 5' adaptor carrying 12 random nucleotides introduced a unique molecular identifier onto each TCR beta cDNA molecule. Each sample yielded at least 2.5 million CDR3-containing paired-end reads. First-strand cDNA synthesis was performed from all RNA using the Mint cDNA synthesis kit, with priming by a TRBC-specific oligonucleotide. Following uracil-DNA glycosylase treatment, a first 18-cycle PCR with universal primers M1SS and BC2_uni_R was performed on all cDNA. Per the authors' processing: For normalization, 1 million high-quality reads were randomly selected from each sample, with every read carrying a distinct molecular identifier. Reads sharing molecular identifiers were discarded rather than binned into consensus sequences. MiTCR, run with a Q25 quality threshold and the strictest error-elimination algorithm, handled CDR3 identification, clonotype clustering and error correction. A nonparametric unseen species model with Euler transformation was used to estimate a lower bound on total TCR beta diversity. Starting from the raw public reads, TCRdb applied fastp trimming at Q25, assembled clones with MiXCR and retained in-frame beta chains. Merged by CDR3 protein, the rows form single entries marked with the most common genes and DNA. What appears here as the V and J calls and clone size reflects TCRdb's work, not the paper's. The sample data list over a million distinct CDR3 sequences, and approximately 60% of these were observed just once. The ten biggest clones cover 5% to 7% of the sample.

The sample consisted of blood. The receptor comes from a man between 18 and 29 years old in good health. The chain links TRBV6-5 with TRBJ2-2, with TRBD1 matching 10 junction bases. The DNA is as follows: TGTGCCAGCAGTTCGGGACAGGGGACCGGGGAGCTGTTTTTT. Its translation reads: CASSSGQGTGELFF.